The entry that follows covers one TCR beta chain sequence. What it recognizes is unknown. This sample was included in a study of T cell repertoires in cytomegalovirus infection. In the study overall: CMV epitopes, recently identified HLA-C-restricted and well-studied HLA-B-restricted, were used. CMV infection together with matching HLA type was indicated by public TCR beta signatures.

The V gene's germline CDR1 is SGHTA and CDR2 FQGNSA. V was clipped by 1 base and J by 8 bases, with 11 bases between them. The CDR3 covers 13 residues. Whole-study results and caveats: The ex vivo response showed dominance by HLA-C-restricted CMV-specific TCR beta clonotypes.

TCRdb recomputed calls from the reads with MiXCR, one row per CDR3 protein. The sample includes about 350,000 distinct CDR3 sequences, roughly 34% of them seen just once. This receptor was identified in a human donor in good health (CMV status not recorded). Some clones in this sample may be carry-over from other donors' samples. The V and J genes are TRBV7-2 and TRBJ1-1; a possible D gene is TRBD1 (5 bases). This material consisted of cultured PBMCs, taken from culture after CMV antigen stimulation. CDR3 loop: CASSLGGDREAFF. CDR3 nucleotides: TGTGCCAGCAGCTTAGGGGGTGACAGAGAAGCTTTCTTT.